This T cell receptor (beta chain) was captured by sequencing in a study of T cells in localized non-small cell lung cancer. Findings and caveats of the study: It was uninvolved adjacent lung that showed the highest T cell clonality, exceeding tumor. The appearance of a median approximately 55 of the top 100 tumor clones was seen in adjacent lung.

A note on this clone: The antigen is unknown.

The method was immunoSEQ multiplex PCR; TCRdb's version includes in-frame clones alone and lacks a portion of them. The table lists 7,500 to 10,000 clones, around 42% of them singletons. The clonotype was recovered from a woman aged 40-69 years with stage I lung adenocarcinoma. The sequences come from lymph node tissue, collected before any cancer treatment.

The CDR3, as DNA: TGTGCCAGCAGTTACCCTGGACAGGGGAAAGCTTTCTTT. It is translated as CASSYPGQGKAFF. The V and J genes are TRBV6-7 and TRBJ1-1; 9 nucleotides align to TRBD1. TRBV6-7 carries the ORF label, with uncertain function. This CDR3 contains 13 residues. V was clipped by 2 bases and J by 9 bases; unmatched bases: 4.